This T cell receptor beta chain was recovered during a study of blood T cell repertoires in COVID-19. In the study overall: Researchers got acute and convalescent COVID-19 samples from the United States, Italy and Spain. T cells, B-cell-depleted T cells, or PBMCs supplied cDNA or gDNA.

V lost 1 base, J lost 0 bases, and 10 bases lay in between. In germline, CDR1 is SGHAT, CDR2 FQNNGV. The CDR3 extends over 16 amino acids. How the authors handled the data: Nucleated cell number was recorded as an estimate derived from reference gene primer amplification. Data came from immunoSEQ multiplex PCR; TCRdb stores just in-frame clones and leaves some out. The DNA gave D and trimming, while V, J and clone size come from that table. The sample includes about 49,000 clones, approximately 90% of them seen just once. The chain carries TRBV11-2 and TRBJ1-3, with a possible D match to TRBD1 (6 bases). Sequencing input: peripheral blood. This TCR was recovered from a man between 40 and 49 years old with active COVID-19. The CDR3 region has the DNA TGTGCCAGCAGCTTAGTAAACAGGGACTCTGGAAACACCATATATTTT. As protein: CASSLVNRDSGNTIYF. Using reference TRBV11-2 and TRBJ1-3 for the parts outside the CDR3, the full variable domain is EAGVAQSPRYKIIEKRQSVAFWCNPISGHATLYWYQQILGQGPKLLIQFQNNGVVDDSQLPKDRFSAERLKGVDSTLKIQPAKLEDSAVYLCASSLVNRDSGNTIYFGEGSWLTVV.